A few counts support the clone carrying this T cell receptor (beta chain). Time point reported: persistent/refractory GD, antithyroid drugs over 5 years with positive TRAb. Extracted RNA from PBMCs served as the source of the TCR library. These data belong to a study of regulatory T cells in long-lasting Graves disease. Arm-PCR of CDR3 regions and iRepertoire HTBI primers were used to build TCR beta libraries. TCRdb reanalysed the multiplex PCR reads using MiXCR and keeps one entry per CDR3 protein. The table shows under 500,000 distinct CDR3 sequences, with less than 25% occurring only once. Trimming left V 0 bases short and J 0 bases short, with 4 bases between. The germline CDR1 and CDR2 sequences are SGDLS and YYNGEE. The CDR3 runs to 15 residues.

The TCR sequence derives from a female donor with Graves disease. The chain is built from TRBV9 and TRBJ2-6; the D is unclear. The sample was peripheral blood mononuclear cells (PBMCs), taken when the disease was refractory, from a patient treated with antithyroid drugs. CDR3 protein: CASSVVHSGANVLTF. DNA for the CDR3: TGTGCCAGCAGCGTAGTTCACTCTGGGGCCAACGTCCTGACTTTC.